Below, 2 T cell receptor beta chains from the same sample are listed, as sequenced in a study of early T cells in non-severe SARS-CoV-2 infection (dated by TCRdb to about 2021). Preparation of the library involved 5' RACE. Sequencing was carried out with a NextSeq 500. Starting from the raw public reads, TCRdb applied fastp trimming at Q25, assembled clones with MiXCR and retained in-frame beta chains. Rows merge per CDR3 protein into single entries with the most common DNA and genes. The sample table holds roughly 40,000 distinct CDR3 sequences, of which roughly 6% were seen once. In total, the top ten clones hold 5% to 6.5% of the sample. Material for sequencing was whole blood. The origin of the receptors is an adult who was a healthcare worker with PCR-confirmed SARS-CoV-2 infection or an uninfected control (not recorded which).

This clonotype was seen at least ten times. V usage is TRBV28 and J usage is TRBJ2-3, with 9 bases fitting TRBD2. Germline assignment: CDR1 MDHEN and CDR2 SYDVKM. J lost 2 bases, V lost 4 bases, and 4 bases had no gene match. CDR3 length: 15 residues. The CDR3 region is CASSWLAGNTDTQYF. CDR3 DNA: TGTGCCAGCAGTTGGCTAGCGGGAAACACAGATACGCAGTATTTT.

This clonotype occurred many times. CDR3 region: CASSLDYGELFF. The CDR3 bases are TGTGCCAGCAGCCTAGACTACGGGGAGCTGTTTTTT. The chain employs TRBV7-9 and TRBJ2-2; D perhaps matches TRBD2 (5 bases). Germline CDR1 is SEHNR and CDR2 is FQNEAQ (reference sequence). V lost 5 bases and J 7 bases, leaving 8 bases between the germline ends. This CDR3 comprises 12 residues.